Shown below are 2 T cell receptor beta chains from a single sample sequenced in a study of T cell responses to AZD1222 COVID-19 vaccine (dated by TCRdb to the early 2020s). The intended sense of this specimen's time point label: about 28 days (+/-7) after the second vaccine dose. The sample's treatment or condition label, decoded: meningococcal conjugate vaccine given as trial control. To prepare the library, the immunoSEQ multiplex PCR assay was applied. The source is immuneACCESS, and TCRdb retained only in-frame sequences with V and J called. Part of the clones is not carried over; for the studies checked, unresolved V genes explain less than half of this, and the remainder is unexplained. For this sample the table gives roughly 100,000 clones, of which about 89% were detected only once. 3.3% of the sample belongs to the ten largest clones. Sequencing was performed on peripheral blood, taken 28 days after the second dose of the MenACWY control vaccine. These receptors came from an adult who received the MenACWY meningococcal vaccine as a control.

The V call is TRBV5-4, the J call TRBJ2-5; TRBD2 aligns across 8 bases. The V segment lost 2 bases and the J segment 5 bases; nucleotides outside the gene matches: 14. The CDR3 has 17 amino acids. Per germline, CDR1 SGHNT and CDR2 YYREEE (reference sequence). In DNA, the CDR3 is TGTGCCAGCAGCTTAGACCTTTCGGGGGGGCCGTGGGAGACCCAGTACTTC. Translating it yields CASSLDLSGGPWETQYF.

CDR3 coding DNA: TGTGCCAGCAGCCCTTACGGGACAGATCAAGAGACCCAGTACTTC. Residues: CASSPYGTDQETQYF. The chain has TRBV9 and TRBJ2-5, with TRBD1 matching over 7 bases. Trimming removed 4 bases from V and 2 bases from J; junction bases left unmatched: 8. This CDR3 has 15 residues. Germline assignment: CDR1 SGDLS and CDR2 YYNGEE.